The sequence of this TCR beta chain was determined in a study of blood T cell repertoires in COVID-19. With 3 bases clipped from V and 1 base from J, the junction kept 5 bases outside the gene matches. Germline assignment: CDR1 KGHDR and CDR2 SFDVKD. The CDR3 consists of 16 residues. This clone has a handful of counts. The table came from immunoSEQ multiplex PCR; TCRdb's copy has only in-frame clones and leaves some out. The sample holds some 130,000 clones; 80% are singletons and the top ten take under 2.5%. This TCR derives from a man in his 70s with acute or convalescent COVID-19. The chain combines TRBV24-1 with TRBJ2-3; 8 bases are shared with TRBD2. The sequencing input was peripheral blood. Written as DNA, the CDR3 is TGTGCCACCAGTGATCCCCGGGGGGGGCGCACAGATACGCAGTATTTT. Translation: CATSDPRGGRTDTQYF.